Listed below are T cell receptor beta chains from one sample, sequenced in a study of blood T cell repertoires in COVID-19. Some clones are missing from TCRdb's copy, which holds only in-frame ones; the method was immunoSEQ multiplex PCR. The sample holds tens of thousands of clones; 85% are singletons and the top ten take about 16%. The sequenced material came from peripheral blood. Source of these receptors: a human donor in a cohort sampled during active COVID-19. Both conserved end residues are part of each CDR3. The order of the fields is D gene, clone size, J gene, V gene, CDR3 protein, CDR3 DNA. A D gene is named only where the DNA matches it firmly. The size of a clone is reported for some rows only, either as once, few or many, or as a class for expanded clones.

D gene: -
clone size: -
J gene: TRBJ1-2
V gene: TRBV10-3
CDR3 protein: CAISESGGEGYTF
CDR3 DNA: TGTGCCATCAGTGAGTCTGGTGGGGAGGGCTACACCTTC

D gene: TRBD2
clone size: few
J gene: TRBJ2-1
V gene: TRBV2
CDR3 protein: CASSQGTSEYNEQFF
CDR3 DNA: TGTGCCAGCAGTCAGGGGACTAGCGAATACAATGAGCAGTTCTTC

D gene: -
clone size: -
J gene: TRBJ1-1
V gene: TRBV12-3/TRBV12-4
CDR3 protein: CASSLRKNTEAFF
CDR3 DNA: TGTGCCAGCAGTTTGCGGAAGAACACTGAAGCTTTCTTT

D gene: TRBD1
clone size: -
J gene: TRBJ2-3
V gene: TRBV10-3
CDR3 protein: CATRQGLSTDTQYF
CDR3 DNA: TGTGCCACTCGACAGGGGCTAAGCACAGATACGCAGTATTTT

D gene: TRBD1
clone size: -
J gene: TRBJ1-2
V gene: TRBV30
CDR3 protein: CAWSVNTGGYGYTF
CDR3 DNA: TGTGCCTGGAGTGTAAATACAGGGGGGTATGGCTACACCTTC

D gene: -
clone size: many
J gene: TRBJ1-1
V gene: TRBV5-4
CDR3 protein: CASSLAPTRRTGTEAFF
CDR3 DNA: TGTGCCAGCAGCTTGGCCCCTACACGGCGTACAGGCACTGAAGCTTTCTTT

D gene: TRBD1
clone size: -
J gene: TRBJ2-1
V gene: TRBV5-1
CDR3 protein: CASSLGWTGSNEQFF
CDR3 DNA: TGCGCCAGCAGCTTGGGATGGACAGGGTCGAATGAGCAGTTCTTC

D gene: -
clone size: once
J gene: TRBJ2-7
V gene: TRBV5-5
CDR3 protein: CASSLYYEQYF
CDR3 DNA: TGTGCCAGCAGCTTATACTACGAGCAGTACTTC

D gene: -
clone size: -
J gene: TRBJ2-3
V gene: TRBV5-6
CDR3 protein: CASSSSAIVYTQYF
CDR3 DNA: TGTGCCAGCAGCTCTAGCGCGATCGTGTATACGCAGTATTTT

D gene: -
clone size: -
J gene: TRBJ1-5
V gene: TRBV7-8
CDR3 protein: CASSLDFDRPQHF
CDR3 DNA: TGTGCCAGCAGCTTAGACTTTGATCGGCCCCAGCATTTT

D gene: -
clone size: -
J gene: TRBJ2-7
V gene: TRBV5-1
CDR3 protein: CASSSGQGVSSYEQYF
CDR3 DNA: TGCGCCAGCAGCTCCGGGCAGGGCGTAAGCTCCTACGAGCAGTACTTC

D gene: -
clone size: -
J gene: TRBJ1-2
V gene: TRBV15
CDR3 protein: CATSSANYGYTF
CDR3 DNA: TGTGCCACCAGCAGCGCTAACTATGGCTACACCTTC

D gene: TRBD2
clone size: -
J gene: TRBJ2-1
V gene: TRBV12-5
CDR3 protein: CATGRVPDEQFF
CDR3 DNA: TGTGCTACCGGGAGGGTTCCGGATGAGCAGTTCTTC

D gene: TRBD1
clone size: -
J gene: TRBJ2-5
V gene: TRBV4-2
CDR3 protein: CASSLRDSGQETQYF
CDR3 DNA: TGTGCCAGCAGCCTTCGGGACAGTGGACAAGAGACCCAGTACTTC

D gene: -
clone size: -
J gene: TRBJ1-4
V gene: TRBV6-5
CDR3 protein: CASTGPLEGEKLFF
CDR3 DNA: TGTGCCAGCACCGGACCTCTCGAGGGTGAAAAACTGTTTTTT

D gene: TRBD2
clone size: -
J gene: TRBJ2-1
V gene: TRBV11-2
CDR3 protein: CASNQGRLALNEQFF
CDR3 DNA: TGTGCCAGCAACCAAGGGCGACTAGCTTTGAATGAGCAGTTCTTC

D gene: TRBD1
clone size: few
J gene: TRBJ1-2
V gene: TRBV10-1
CDR3 protein: CASSAGTGSGGYTF
CDR3 DNA: TGCGCCAGCAGCGCCGGGACAGGGAGCGGCGGCTACACCTTC

D gene: TRBD2
clone size: -
J gene: TRBJ2-1
V gene: TRBV5-4
CDR3 protein: CASSPGGRREDEQFF
CDR3 DNA: TGTGCCAGCTCCCCGGGCGGGAGGCGTGAGGATGAGCAGTTCTTC

D gene: -
clone size: -
J gene: TRBJ2-3
V gene: TRBV4-1
CDR3 protein: CASSRRREGTDTQYF
CDR3 DNA: TGCGCCAGCAGCCGACGCAGGGAAGGCACAGATACGCAGTATTTT

D gene: -
clone size: few
J gene: TRBJ1-5
V gene: TRBV11-2
CDR3 protein: CASSLAPGVDQPQHF
CDR3 DNA: TGTGCCAGCAGCTTAGCCCCCGGAGTGGATCAGCCCCAGCATTTT

D gene: -
clone size: -
J gene: TRBJ1-2
V gene: TRBV6-5
CDR3 protein: CASSSAHTGSGYGYTF
CDR3 DNA: TGTGCCAGCAGTTCAGCACATACAGGCTCGGGCTATGGCTACACCTTC

D gene: TRBD1
clone size: -
J gene: TRBJ1-2
V gene: TRBV7-2
CDR3 protein: CASSPGQGGGYTF
CDR3 DNA: TGTGCCAGCAGCCCCGGACAGGGGGGGGGCTACACCTTC

D gene: TRBD2
clone size: -
J gene: TRBJ2-3
V gene: TRBV11-3
CDR3 protein: CASRRGLAGTDTQYF
CDR3 DNA: TGTGCCAGCCGACGGGGGCTAGCGGGAACAGATACGCAGTATTTT

D gene: -
clone size: once
J gene: TRBJ2-3
V gene: TRBV7-3
CDR3 protein: CASCPSGSYTDTQYF
CDR3 DNA: TGTGCCAGCTGCCCTAGTGGGAGCTACACAGATACGCAGTATTTT

D gene: -
clone size: -
J gene: TRBJ2-3
V gene: TRBV5-8
CDR3 protein: CASSLVTGQLTDTQYF
CDR3 DNA: TGTGCCAGCAGCTTGGTTACAGGTCAACTCACAGATACGCAGTATTTT

D gene: TRBD2
clone size: -
J gene: TRBJ2-7
V gene: TRBV29-1
CDR3 protein: CSVLGGSESYEQYF
CDR3 DNA: TGCAGCGTTCTGGGCGGGAGTGAGTCCTACGAGCAGTACTTC

D gene: TRBD1
clone size: -
J gene: TRBJ2-2
V gene: TRBV10-3
CDR3 protein: CAISRDREAGELFF
CDR3 DNA: TGTGCCATCAGCCGGGACAGGGAGGCCGGGGAGCTGTTTTTT

D gene: -
clone size: -
J gene: TRBJ1-2
V gene: TRBV25-1
CDR3 protein: CASRGEVYGYTF
CDR3 DNA: TGTGCCAGCAGGGGAGAGGTCTATGGCTACACCTTC

D gene: -
clone size: -
J gene: TRBJ2-5
V gene: TRBV5-6
CDR3 protein: CASSLAWGLGETQYF
CDR3 DNA: TGTGCCAGCAGCTTGGCCTGGGGGCTAGGGGAGACCCAGTACTTC

D gene: TRBD1
clone size: -
J gene: TRBJ2-3
V gene: TRBV7-3
CDR3 protein: CASSSRDRETDTQYF
CDR3 DNA: TGTGCCAGCAGCTCCAGGGACAGAGAGACAGATACGCAGTATTTT

D gene: -
clone size: once
J gene: TRBJ2-7
V gene: TRBV6-5
CDR3 protein: CASTRRVAYEQYF
CDR3 DNA: TGTGCCAGCACCCGCAGGGTGGCGTACGAGCAGTACTTC

D gene: TRBD1
clone size: -
J gene: TRBJ2-7
V gene: TRBV5-8
CDR3 protein: CASSFSDRLEQYF
CDR3 DNA: TGTGCCAGCAGCTTCTCGGACAGGCTCGAGCAGTACTTC

D gene: TRBD1
clone size: -
J gene: TRBJ1-6
V gene: TRBV20-1
CDR3 protein: CSANAWDSYPF
CDR3 DNA: TGCAGTGCTAACGCTTGGGACAGCTACCCCTTT

D gene: -
clone size: -
J gene: TRBJ1-1
V gene: TRBV6-5
CDR3 protein: CASSKTVNTEAFF
CDR3 DNA: TGTGCCAGCAGCAAGACTGTGAACACTGAAGCTTTCTTT